This TCR beta chain was identified in a study of tumor-infiltrating lymphocytes in primary liver carcinoma. As for the study in general: The neoplasms were of stage T1-T3 N0M0, with dimensions of about 4.2 to 10 cm across. Study-wide points: The top-250-clone fraction was significantly higher in tumors than in blood (p = 0.039).

From 500 ng of total RNA, TCR beta-specific cDNA was reverse-transcribed using a constant-region primer. Libraries of TCR beta came from three nested multiplex PCR rounds with slightly modified ARM-PCR. TCRdb called the multiplex PCR reads again in MiXCR, with one record for every CDR3 protein. The table lists 90,000 to 150,000 distinct CDR3 sequences, less than 75% of them singletons. This clonotype was picked up a small number of times. No antigen is known for it. Compared with germline, one end of the junction differs, possibly owing to a read error. Scientists recovered RNA and DNA together from approximately 20-30 mg of unsorted bulk tissue. This clonotype was sampled from a woman aged 55-75 years with primary liver carcinoma and hepatitis B virus infection. Material for sequencing was tumor-adjacent normal liver tissue.

The CDR3 DNA follows: TGTGCTGGTGGAACAGGGTTGTCCTACAATGAGCAGTTCTTC. It encodes CAGGTGLSYNEQFF. V usage is TRBV12-5 and J usage is TRBJ2-1; the D gene is possibly TRBD1 (6 bases). Germline V gene sequence: CDR1 LGHNT, CDR2 FRNRAP. This CDR3 has 14 amino acids.